These 7 T cell receptor beta chains came from one sample sequenced in a study of immune evolution from preneoplasia to lung adenocarcinoma. Clones were sequenced by immunoSEQ multiplex PCR, and TCRdb holds only the in-frame ones, with some missing. This repertoire shows 850 to 1,400 clones, 82% found once; its top ten account for approximately 7.6%. Sequenced sample: FFPE atypical adenomatous hyperplasia tissue from the lung. Subset meaning: atypical adenomatous hyperplasia (AAH), lung preneoplasia. These receptors were collected from a person aged 70 to 80 with lung adenocarcinoma.

V usage is TRBV7-2 and J usage is TRBJ2-6; TRBD1 might be the D (6 bases). The CDR3 has 18 residues. Germline CDR1 and CDR2: SGHTA and FQGNSA. Trimming removed 5 bases from V and 5 bases from J, with 22 bases in between. The DNA for the CDR3 is TGTGCCAGCAGCGTCACAGGGAGACGACAAAGTCGGGCCAACGTCCTGACTTTC. This encodes CASSVTGRRQSRANVLTF.

The J gene is TRBJ2-1, the V gene TRBV19, with TRBD2 identical over 12 bases. The V segment lost 1 base and the J segment 5 bases; nucleotides outside the gene matches: 3. Germline V gene data show CDR1 as LNHDA and CDR2 as SQIVND (reference sequence). The CDR3 contains 16 residues. Here the CDR3 reads CASSIGRLAGDNEQFF. The CDR3 DNA follows: TGTGCCAGTAGTATAGGTCGACTAGCGGGAGACAATGAGCAGTTCTTC.

V usage is TRBV23-1 and J usage is TRBJ2-6, with D maybe TRBD1 (5 bases). TRBV23-1 is filed as an ORF, its function uncertain. This CDR3 has 17 residues. Trimming left V 4 bases short and J 0 bases short, with 13 bases between. Here the CDR3 DNA reads TGCGCCAGCAGTCCTGGAACAGGACACTCTGGGGCCAACGTCCTGACTTTC. Protein: CASSPGTGHSGANVLTF.

The chain recombines TRBV5-4 with TRBJ2-3; TRBD2 agrees at 9 bases. The germline V gene encodes CDR1 SGHNT and CDR2 YYREEE (reference sequence). The ends lost 7 bases at V and 2 bases at J; junction bases unmatched: 5. The CDR3 sequence is 14 residues long. CDR3 protein: CASFPSGITDTQYF. Written as DNA, the CDR3 is TGTGCCAGCTTCCCTAGCGGGATCACAGATACGCAGTATTTT.

The rearrangement links TRBV7-9 to TRBJ1-1, with a possible D match to TRBD1 (5 bases). The CDR3 has 14 amino acids. With 3 bases removed from V and 5 bases from J, the gap between germline ends came to 13 bases. The germline V gene encodes CDR1 SEHNR and CDR2 FQNEAQ (reference sequence). Here the CDR3 DNA reads TGTGCCAGCAGCTTGGGCAGGGAGGCTACTGAAGCTTTCTTT. Translating gives CASSLGREATEAFF.

This clone was seen only once. The chain uses TRBV6-5 and TRBJ1-1, with a possible D match to TRBD1 (6 bases). This CDR3 is built from 14 residues. From germline, CDR1 is MNHEY and CDR2 SVGAGI. Trimming took 2 bases from V and 0 from J, leaving 7 bases between them. In nucleotides, the CDR3 is TGTGCCAGCAGTTACGGGACAATGAACACTGAAGCTTTCTTT. This encodes CASSYGTMNTEAFF.

The chain is built from TRBV27 and TRBJ2-1; 7 positions agree with TRBD1. The CDR3 runs 18 residues. Per germline, CDR1 MNHEY and CDR2 SMNVEV (reference sequence). V was pared by 1 base and J by 5 bases, with 14 bases of the junction left unmatched. The CDR3 DNA reads as TGTGCCAGCAGTTTATACGGATGGTGGGACAGAGAAAACAATGAGCAGTTCTTC. Protein sequence: CASSLYGWWDRENNEQFF.